The sequence of this TCR beta chain was determined in a study of blood T cell repertoires in COVID-19. At the level of the study: The United States, Italy and Spain supplied acute and convalescent COVID-19 samples. The analysed material was cDNA or gDNA that came from T cells, B-cell-depleted T cells, or PBMCs.

The CDR3 runs 14 residues. V dropped 3 bases and J dropped 7; count of bases not matched to a gene: 3. Germline V gene sequence: CDR1 LGHNA, CDR2 YNFKEQ. Authors' methods: Using reference gene primer amplification, nucleated cell counts were estimated. This table comes from immunoSEQ multiplex PCR, and its TCRdb copy is limited to in-frame clones, with some not included. V, J and clone size were drawn from that table, and D and trimming were deduced from the DNA. Altogether about 260,000 clones are present, around 87% being singletons, with the ten largest covering over 1.2%. Sample: peripheral blood. The chain links TRBV4-2 to TRBJ2-1; the match to TRBD2 covers 10 bases. The sequence was obtained from a woman between 40 and 50 years old who had recovered from COVID-19. DNA of the CDR3: TGTGCCAGCAGCCAGATGACTAGCGGGAATGAGCAGTTCTTC. As protein: CASSQMTSGNEQFF.